This TCR beta chain was sequenced for a study of cytomegalovirus exposure and HLA in healthy donors. Study in general: Earlier sequencing of approximately 200 million T cells yielded approximately 120 million unique TCR beta sequences.

The PCR used 60 Vbeta and 13 Jbeta primers. TCRdb keeps only in-frame clones here, not all; method: immunoSEQ multiplex PCR. Of about 150,000 clones listed, approximately 72% were seen once; the top ten hold about 3%. In the case of this clone: What it binds is not known.

Samples came from healthy bone marrow donors. Germline CDR1 is MGHRA and CDR2 is YSYEKL. Trimming took off 5 bases at V and 0 bases at J, with 10 bases between the two ends. The CDR3 has 15 amino acids. Study findings and constraints: The study recorded around 160 TCR beta chains that were cytomegalovirus-associated.

The source is a man in his late teens or twenties in good health and CMV-seronegative. The sequenced sample was PBMCs. This chain connects TRBV4-1 to TRBJ1-4; D not certain. The CDR3 coding sequence is TGCGCCAGCAGCATCCCCGGGGCAACTAATGAAAAACTGTTTTTT. As protein: CASSIPGATNEKLFF.